This section outlines one T cell receptor beta chain sequence together with its context. As yet, its antigen is unknown. This sample stems from a study of T cell responses to AZD1222 COVID-19 vaccine. In germline, CDR1 is LGHNA, CDR2 YNFKEQ. Trimming took 0 bases from V and 5 from J; bases not matched to a gene: 5. CDR3 length equals 15 residues. Using immunoSEQ multiplex PCR, the repertoire was profiled, and TCRdb retains in-frame clones only, with some absent. Among about 110,000 clones listed, about 90% were seen once. Broader study findings: Spike-specific TCR breadth rose after two AZD1222 doses, and depth rose as well.

The V gene is TRBV4-2, the J gene TRBJ1-1, with TRBD1 identical over 8 bases. This sequence was found in an adult in good health. Sample: peripheral blood, taken on day 0 of AZD1222 vaccination. DNA of the CDR3: TGTGCCAGCAGCCAAGACAGGGGGCGCGGGACTGAAGCTTTCTTT. This translates into CASSQDRGRGTEAFF.